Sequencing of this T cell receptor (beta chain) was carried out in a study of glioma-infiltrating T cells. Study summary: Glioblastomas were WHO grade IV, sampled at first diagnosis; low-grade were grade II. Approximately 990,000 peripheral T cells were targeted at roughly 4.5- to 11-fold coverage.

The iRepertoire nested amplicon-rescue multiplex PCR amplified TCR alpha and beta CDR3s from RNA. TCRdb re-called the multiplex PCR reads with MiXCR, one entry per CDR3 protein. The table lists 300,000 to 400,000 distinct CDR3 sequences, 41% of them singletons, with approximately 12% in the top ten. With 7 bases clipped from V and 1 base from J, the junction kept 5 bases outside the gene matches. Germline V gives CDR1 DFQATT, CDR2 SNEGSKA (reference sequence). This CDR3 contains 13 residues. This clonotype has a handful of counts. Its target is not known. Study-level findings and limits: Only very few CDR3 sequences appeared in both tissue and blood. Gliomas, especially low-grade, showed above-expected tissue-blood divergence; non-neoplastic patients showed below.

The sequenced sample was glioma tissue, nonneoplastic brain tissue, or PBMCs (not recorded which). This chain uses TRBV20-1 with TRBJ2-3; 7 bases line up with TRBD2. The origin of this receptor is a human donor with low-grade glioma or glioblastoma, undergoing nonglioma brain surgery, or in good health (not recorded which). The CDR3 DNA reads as TGCAGTGTCCGGGGGGAGGGCACAGATACGCAGTATTTT. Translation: CSVRGEGTDTQYF.